Below are 32 T cell receptor beta chains sequenced from a single sample in a study of vaccination and CD4 T cells after COVID-19. Regarding treatment: roughly 10-day PBMC culture with coronavirus spike peptide pools or control peptides (ViraFEST assay). An Oncomine TCR Beta short-read assay was used to sequence the DNA from cultured CD4+ T cells. A single record per CDR3 protein comes from TCRdb applying MiXCR to the PCR reads. The repertoire holds roughly 12,000 distinct CDR3 sequences, with more than 30% as singletons. These receptors' antigens are unknown. The material sequenced was CD4+ T cells from blood, cultured in vitro, taken after SARS-CoV-2 vaccination. All receptors derive from a human donor who had recovered from COVID-19.

This chain joins TRBV28 and TRBJ1-5; D might be TRBD1 (6 bases). V dropped 10 bases and J dropped 6 bases, with 19 bases sitting between them. The germline CDR1 and CDR2 sequences are MDHEN and SYDVKM. The CDR3 has 14 residues. This CDR3 is CAIVGAGAGQPQHF. The CDR3 DNA sequence: TGTGCCATTGTAGGGGCGGGGGCGGGTCAGCCCCAGCATTTT.

The chain recombines TRBV28 with TRBJ1-2; D is possibly TRBD1 (5 bases). The length of the CDR3 is 18 residues. Germline V gene sequence: CDR1 MDHEN, CDR2 SYDVKM. With 5 bases removed from V and 4 bases from J, the gap between germline ends came to 26 bases. CDR3 nucleotides: TGTGCCAGCAGTCCATCAAGTACGGGACGGCTGGAGGGCTATGGCTACACCTTC. Translation gives CASSPSSTGRLEGYGYTF.

The V gene is TRBV5-1, the J gene TRBJ2-2, with D perhaps matching TRBD1 (5 bases). This CDR3 spans 14 amino acids. The V and J ends lost 6 bases and 6 bases respectively, with 15 bases between them. CDR1 SGHRS and CDR2 YFSETQ come from the germline V gene. CDR3 region: CASTLDTPAGELFF. CDR3 sequence (DNA): TGCGCCAGCACCCTGGACACCCCCGCCGGGGAGCTGTTTTTT. Drawing the rest from reference TRBV5-1 and TRBJ2-2, the complete variable domain is KAGVTQTPRYLIKTRGQQVTLSCSPISGHRSVSWYQQTPGQGLQFLFEYFSETQRNKGNFPGRFSGRQFSNSRSEMNVSTLELGDSALYLCASTLDTPAGELFFGEGSRLTVL.

J is TRBJ2-1 and V is TRBV6-2 or TRBV6-3, with D possibly called TRBD1 or TRBD2 (5 bases each). Per germline, CDR1 MNHEY and CDR2 SVGEGT. Trimming cost V 4 bases and J 7 bases, with 11 bases left between them. The CDR3 has 13 amino acids. The CDR3 DNA follows: TGTGCCAGCAGTTTTACCGGGACGAATGAGCAGTTCTTC. It specifies CASSFTGTNEQFF.

V gene TRBV6-1 combines with J gene TRBJ1-2; possibly TRBD1 for D (5 bases). Germline assignment: CDR1 MNHNS and CDR2 SASEGT. This CDR3 has 13 amino acids. V was cut by 5 bases and J by 0 bases, with 7 bases left in between. CDR3: CASSRGPNYGYTF. The CDR3 DNA reads TGTGCCAGCAGTAGGGGCCCTAACTATGGCTACACCTTC.

The table lists this clonotype with a few counts. This rearrangement joins TRBV7-2 to TRBJ2-7; 7 bases map to TRBD2. The trim removed 4 bases at V and 2 bases at J, leaving 8 bases unmatched. Germline CDR1 SGHTA, CDR2 FQGNSA. The CDR3 loop spans 15 amino acids. CDR3 region: CASSSLSGLAYEQYF. The CDR3 nucleotides are TGTGCCAGCAGCTCCCTTAGCGGGCTGGCCTACGAGCAGTACTTC.

This clonotype was seen only a few times. This chain connects TRBV20-1 to TRBJ1-6, with unresolved D. The length of the CDR3 is 15 residues. V lost 3 bases, J lost 4 bases, and 13 bases lay in between. CDR1 and CDR2 from the germline V gene are DFQATT and SNEGSKA (reference sequence). The CDR3 DNA is TGCAGTGCTAGGGGAAGAGTACGTTATAATTCACCCCTCCACTTT. Translation: CSARGRVRYNSPLHF.

This sequence joins TRBV15 and TRBJ1-1; D call uncertain. V lost 1 base, J lost 5 bases, and 11 bases lay in between. The CDR3 is 14 amino acids. From germline, CDR1 is LNHNV and CDR2 YYDKDF (reference sequence). CDR3 residues: CATSRADSGTEAFF. The CDR3 DNA reads as TGTGCCACCAGCAGAGCCGACTCGGGGACTGAAGCTTTCTTT.

This clonotype has a handful of counts. The chain has TRBV6-1 and TRBJ1-5; possibly TRBD1 for D (5 bases). This CDR3 is built from 14 residues. V was shortened by 8 bases and J by 4 bases, with 15 bases between the two germline ends. Germline-derived CDR1 and CDR2 are MNHNS and SASEGT. The CDR3 bases are TGTGCCAGCCGGAGAGGGGACGGAAATCAGCCCCAGCATTTT. This encodes CASRRGDGNQPQHF.

In this sample, this clonotype is medium-sized (0.01 to 0.1%). V and J are TRBV7-2 and TRBJ1-5; D is unclear. V was clipped by 2 bases and J by 7 bases, with 15 bases between them. The CDR3 is 15 residues long. In germline, CDR1 is SGHTA, CDR2 FQGNSA. This CDR3 reads CASSLHFAGGQPQHF. The CDR3 DNA reads TGTGCCAGCAGCTTACATTTTGCGGGCGGGCAGCCCCAGCATTTT.

The rearrangement uses TRBV7-3 and TRBJ1-1; a weak D match, TRBD1 (5 bases). The germline V gene has CDR1 SGHTA and CDR2 FQGTGA. Trimming pared 2 bases from V and 7 bases from J, leaving 8 bases between. The CDR3 is 12 residues long. The CDR3 here is CASSLSGSEAFF. The CDR3 coding sequence is TGTGCCAGCAGCTTATCAGGGAGTGAAGCTTTCTTT.

The CDR3 region has the DNA TGTGCCAGCTCTCCTAGCCTGGGACAGGGGAATTCACCCCTCCACTTT. This encodes CASSPSLGQGNSPLHF. This sequence joins TRBV18 and TRBJ1-6; 10 bases align to TRBD1. V gave up 6 bases and J gave up 7 bases; unmatched junction bases: 9. CDR1 and CDR2 (germline): KGHSH, LQKENI. The CDR3 loop spans 16 amino acids. The full variable domain, completed using reference TRBV18 and TRBJ1-6, is NAGVMQNPRHLVRRRGQEARLRCSPMKGHSHVYWYRQLPEEGLKFMVYLQKENIIDESGMPKERFSAEFPKEGPSILRIQQVVRGDSAAYFCASSPSLGQGNSPLHFGNGTRLTVT.

The genes are TRBV19 and TRBJ2-7; D is possibly TRBD1 or TRBD2 (7 bases each). Trimming cost V 4 bases and J 2 bases, with 12 bases left between them. Per germline, CDR1 LNHDA and CDR2 SQIVND (reference sequence). The CDR3 is 14 amino acids. The CDR3 sequence is CASSRSGGAYEQYF. The CDR3 DNA follows: TGTGCCAGTAGTAGATCAGGGGGGGCCTACGAGCAGTACTTC.

Within the sample, this clonotype is large. This chain connects TRBV4-2 to TRBJ1-2; possibly TRBD1 for D (5 bases). CDR1 LGHNA and CDR2 YNFKEQ come from the germline V gene. The ends were cut back, 0 bases at V and 3 bases at J, with 5 bases in the middle. There are 13 residues in the CDR3. For the CDR3, the DNA is TGTGCCAGCAGCCAAGAAGGGGACTATGGCTACACCTTC. Protein product: CASSQEGDYGYTF.

The chain is built from TRBV5-1 and TRBJ2-7; unclear D gene. Germline V lookup: CDR1 SGHRS, CDR2 YFSETQ. With 4 bases removed from V and 0 bases from J, the gap between germline ends came to 11 bases. The CDR3 is 14 residues long. As DNA, the CDR3 is TGCGCCAGCAGCGCCATGACACGCTCCTACGAGCAGTACTTC. This encodes CASSAMTRSYEQYF.

The rearrangement links TRBV10-2 to TRBJ1-2; 7 bases fit TRBD1. The CDR3 runs to 16 residues. The trim removed 10 bases at V and 8 bases at J, leaving 22 bases unmatched. Per the germline V gene, CDR1 is WSHSY and CDR2 is SAAADI. CDR3 DNA sequence: TGCGCCACCCAGAGGGCGGGCACAGGGGATGACGCGGGCTACACCTTC. This sequence encodes CATQRAGTGDDAGYTF.

The rearrangement links TRBV7-4 to TRBJ2-5; 10 positions match TRBD1. The V gene's germline CDR1 is SGHVT and CDR2 SQSDAQ. Trimming removed 5 bases from V and 5 bases from J; junction bases left unmatched: 5. The CDR3 runs to 14 residues. The DNA for the CDR3 is TGTGCCAGCAGCGTTAGACAGGGGGCGGAGACCCAGTACTTC. Amino acids: CASSVRQGAETQYF.

In this sample, this clonotype turned up a few times. The chain employs TRBV20-1 and TRBJ2-7; TRBD2 matches at 13 bases. Germline CDR1 reads DFQATT; CDR2 reads SNEGSKA (reference sequence). The CDR3 spans 16 residues. Trimming cost V 3 bases and J 0 bases; bases outside gene matches: 5. The CDR3 nucleotides read TGCAGTGCTAGTGGTACTAGCGGGAGGGACTCCTACGAGCAGTACTTC. Translated, it gives CSASGTSGRDSYEQYF.

There are a few counts of this clonotype. The CDR3 is CASSYRPSYEQYF. In DNA form, the CDR3 reads TGTGCCAGCAGCTACAGACCCTCCTACGAGCAGTACTTC. The genes are TRBV11-2 and TRBJ2-7; D gene unclear. The V and J ends lost 4 bases and 0 bases respectively, with 7 bases between them. Germline CDR1 SGHAT, CDR2 FQNNGV. This CDR3 has 13 amino acids. The variable domain in full, completed from reference TRBV11-2 and TRBJ2-7, reads EAGVAQSPRYKIIEKRQSVAFWCNPISGHATLYWYQQILGQGPKLLIQFQNNGVVDDSQLPKDRFSAERLKGVDSTLKIQPAKLEDSAVYLCASSYRPSYEQYFGPGTRLTVT.

This clonotype occurred a few times. The chain couples TRBV12-3 or TRBV12-4 to TRBJ2-1; TRBD2 agrees at 8 bases. The CDR3 is made up of 12 amino acids. Trimming removed 7 bases from V and 10 bases from J; junction bases left unmatched: 6. The CDR3 spells CASTFGGREQFF. The CDR3 DNA reads TGTGCCAGCACCTTCGGCGGGAGGGAGCAGTTCTTC.

This clonotype was seen a handful of times. The rearrangement joins TRBV24-1 to TRBJ1-5; tentatively, D is TRBD1 (6 bases). CDR3 length: 13 amino acids. V lost 7 bases and J lost 2, with 8 bases in between. From germline, CDR1 is KGHDR and CDR2 SFDVKD. DNA of the CDR3: TGTGCCACCAGACAGGGCCGCAATCAGCCCCAGCATTTT. Protein product: CATRQGRNQPQHF.

The V gene is TRBV9, the J gene TRBJ2-1; TRBD2 agrees at 14 bases. J was trimmed by 4 bases and V by 2 bases; bases with no gene match: 2. Germline V gives CDR1 SGDLS, CDR2 YYNGEE. The CDR3 totals 16 residues. CDR3 protein: CASSVRTSGGYNEQFF. The CDR3 region has the DNA TGTGCCAGCAGCGTTCGGACTAGCGGGGGGTACAATGAGCAGTTCTTC.

The V call is TRBV20-1, the J call TRBJ1-1; 7 bases map to TRBD1. Per the germline V gene, CDR1 is DFQATT and CDR2 is SNEGSKA (reference sequence). There are 15 residues in the CDR3. Trimming took 0 bases from V and 4 from J; bases not matched to a gene: 8. CDR3 amino acids: CSARDSRGRGTEAFF. The CDR3 DNA reads as TGCAGTGCTAGAGATTCGAGGGGGCGAGGCACTGAAGCTTTCTTT.

This clonotype was seen only a few times. The V call is TRBV30, the J call TRBJ2-7; 10 bases are a match to TRBD2. V lost 2 bases, J lost 3 bases, and 7 bases stayed unmatched. The CDR3 is made up of 15 amino acids. Germline V lookup: CDR1 GTSNPN, CDR2 SVGIG (reference sequence). CDR3 loop: CAWSPLLAGFYEQYF. The CDR3 nucleotides read TGTGCCTGGAGTCCTTTACTAGCGGGATTCTACGAGCAGTACTTC.

The chain links TRBV20-1 to TRBJ1-2, with D unclear. The CDR3 has 13 residues. Looked up from germline, CDR1 is DFQATT and CDR2 is SNEGSKA (reference sequence). V shed 0 bases and J shed 7 bases, with 12 bases lying between them. The CDR3 sequence: CSARDSGRGGYTF. The CDR3 region has the DNA TGCAGTGCTAGAGATTCCGGAAGAGGTGGCTACACCTTC.

J is TRBJ2-3 and V is TRBV7-2, with D possibly TRBD2 on 6 matching bases. The germline V gene has CDR1 SGHTA and CDR2 FQGNSA. This CDR3 is built from 15 residues. The V gene lost 1 base and the J gene lost 4 bases, with 12 bases spanning the gap. The CDR3 nucleotides read TGTGCCAGCAGCTTAGTAGGAGGGCGCCCAGATACGCAGTATTTT. Its protein is CASSLVGGRPDTQYF.

The sample holds one count of this clonotype. The V and J genes are TRBV4-3 and TRBJ2-7, with TRBD2 matching over 7 bases. The CDR3 has 15 residues. V dropped 0 bases and J dropped 4; count of bases not matched to a gene: 6. Germline CDR1 and CDR2: LGHNA and YSLEER. In DNA, the CDR3 is TGCGCCAGCAGCCAAGAGTTGAGCGGGATATACGAGCAGTACTTC. Translating gives CASSQELSGIYEQYF.

As to this clonotype: A read error may be the cause here, since a much bigger clone is one base away. V and J are TRBV7-2 and TRBJ2-7; 8 bases map to TRBD2. CDR3 length equals 18 residues. V was clipped by 5 bases and J by 0 bases; unmatched bases: 15. Germline V gene sequence: CDR1 SGHTA, CDR2 FQGNSA. The CDR3 DNA reads TGTGCCAGCAGCCTCCCCCGGACTAGCAGGCGCAGCTCCTACGAGCAGTACTTC. It translates to CASSLPRTSRRSSYEQYF.

This chain uses TRBV6-1 with TRBJ2-1, with 7 bases lining up with TRBD1. Germline V CDR1 and CDR2: MNHNS, SASEGT. The CDR3 length is 15 residues. V gave up 6 bases and J gave up 6 bases; unmatched junction bases: 11. The CDR3 loop reads CASRSPSTGINEQFF. The CDR3 DNA reads TGTGCCAGCAGGTCCCCCTCGACAGGGATCAATGAGCAGTTCTTC.

The J gene is TRBJ2-7, the V gene TRBV28; D unclear. This CDR3 comprises 12 residues. Germline V gene data show CDR1 as MDHEN and CDR2 as SYDVKM. Trimming shortened V by 3 bases and J by 0 bases, and 3 bases separated the two germline ends. The CDR3 bases are TGTGCCAGCAGTTTTAGCTCCTACGAGCAGTACTTC. Protein: CASSFSSYEQYF.

The V gene is TRBV20-1, the J gene TRBJ2-1, with TRBD1 matching 12 bases. Germline V gives CDR1 DFQATT, CDR2 SNEGSKA (reference sequence). The V and J ends lost 5 bases and 0 bases, in that order; junction bases with no gene match: 11. The CDR3 runs to 18 residues. CDR3 amino acids: CSAAPGQGAMSSYNEQFF. CDR3 nucleotides: TGCAGTGCTGCCCCGGGACAGGGGGCCATGAGCTCCTACAATGAGCAGTTCTTC.

This chain joins TRBV7-2 and TRBJ2-1; the D is unclear. The germline V gene encodes CDR1 SGHTA and CDR2 FQGNSA. Trimming left V 9 bases short and J 6 bases short, with 9 bases between. The CDR3 sequence is 11 residues long. CDR3 sequence: CARRVSNEQFF. The CDR3 coding sequence is TGTGCCAGACGTGTTAGCAATGAGCAGTTCTTC.